The source of this T cell receptor beta chain is a study of blood T cells in healthy people across ages. Background on the study: Template switching retrieved approximately one barcoded beta molecule for each two T cells.

The CDR3 covers 14 residues. Germline V CDR1 and CDR2: MGHRA, YSYEKL. V lost 2 bases and J 3 bases, leaving 10 bases between the germline ends. Through a sample-barcoded 5' primer and a J-beta primer mix, a second PCR was run for roughly 6 to 12 cycles. TCRdb called the 5' RACE reads again in MiXCR, with one record for every CDR3 protein. The sample gives 700,000 to 900,000 distinct CDR3 sequences, roughly 25% of which show up once; over 2.5% is in the top ten. This clonotype was picked up a small number of times. This same sample was also taken into another study, of T cells of mothers and their children. That paper states: Samples were obtained from a few healthy Caucasian mothers and their six children.

This chain joins TRBV4-1 and TRBJ2-5; D not certain. The TCR originated in a boy aged 5-17 years in good health. What was sequenced was blood. CDR3 nucleotides: TGCGCCAGCAGCCAACCTGATAGAGAAGAGACCCAGTACTTC. Translation gives CASSQPDREETQYF.